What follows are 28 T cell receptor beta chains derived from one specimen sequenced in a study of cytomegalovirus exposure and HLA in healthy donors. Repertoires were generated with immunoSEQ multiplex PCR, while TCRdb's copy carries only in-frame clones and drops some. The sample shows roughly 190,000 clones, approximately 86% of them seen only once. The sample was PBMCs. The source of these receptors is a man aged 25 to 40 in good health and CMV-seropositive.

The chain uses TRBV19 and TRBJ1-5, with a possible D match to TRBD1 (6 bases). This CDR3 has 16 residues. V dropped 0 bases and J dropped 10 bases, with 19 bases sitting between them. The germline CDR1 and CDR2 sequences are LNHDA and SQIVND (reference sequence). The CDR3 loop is CASSIDRVVGTQPQHF. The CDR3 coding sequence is TGTGCCAGTAGTATAGATCGGGTGGTAGGGACACAACCCCAGCATTTT.

The CDR3 region has the DNA TGTGCCAGCAGCCGAACGGCAGAAGCCAAAAACATTCAGTACTTC. Translation gives CASSRTAEAKNIQYF. The V call is TRBV7-9, the J call TRBJ2-4; D call uncertain. Germline lookup yields CDR1 SEHNR and CDR2 FQNEAQ (reference sequence). CDR3 length: 15 residues. V shed 5 bases and J shed 0 bases, with 11 bases lying between them. The entire variable domain, with the rest obtained from reference TRBV7-9 and TRBJ2-4, is as follows: DTGVSQNPRHKITKRGQNVTFRCDPISEHNRLYWYRQTLGQGPEFLTYFQNEAQLEKSRLLSDRFSAERPKGSFSTLEIQRTEQGDSAMYLCASSRTAEAKNIQYFGAGTRLSVL.

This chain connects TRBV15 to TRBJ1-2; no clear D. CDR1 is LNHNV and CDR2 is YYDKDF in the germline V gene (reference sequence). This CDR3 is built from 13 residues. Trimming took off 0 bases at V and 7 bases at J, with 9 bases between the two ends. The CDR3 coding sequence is TGTGCCACCAGCAGAGACGTAGAGGCTGGCTACACCTTC. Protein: CATSRDVEAGYTF.

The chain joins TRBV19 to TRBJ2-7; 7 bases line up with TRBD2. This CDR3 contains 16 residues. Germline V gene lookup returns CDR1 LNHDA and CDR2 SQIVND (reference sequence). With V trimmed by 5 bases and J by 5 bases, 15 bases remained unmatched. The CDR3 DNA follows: TGTGCCAGTAGTCTAACGGGGGGTGTAGGAACGGACGAGCAGTACTTC. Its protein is CASSLTGGVGTDEQYF. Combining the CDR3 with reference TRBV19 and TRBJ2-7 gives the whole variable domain DGGITQSPKYLFRKEGQNVTLSCEQNLNHDAMYWYRQDPGQGLRLIYYSQIVNDFQKGDIAEGYSVSREKKESFPLTVTSAQKNPTAFYLCASSLTGGVGTDEQYFGPGTRLTVT.

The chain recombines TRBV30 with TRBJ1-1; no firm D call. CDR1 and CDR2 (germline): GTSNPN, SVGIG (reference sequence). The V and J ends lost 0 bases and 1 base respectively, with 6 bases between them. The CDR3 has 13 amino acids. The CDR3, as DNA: TGTGCCTGGAGTGTGACCGAGAACACTGAAGCTTTCTTT. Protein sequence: CAWSVTENTEAFF.

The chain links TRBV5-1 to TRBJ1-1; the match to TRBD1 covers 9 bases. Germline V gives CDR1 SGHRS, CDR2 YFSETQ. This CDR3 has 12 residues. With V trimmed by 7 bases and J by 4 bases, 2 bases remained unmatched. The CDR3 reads CASATGGTEAFF. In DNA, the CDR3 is TGCGCCAGCGCGACAGGGGGCACTGAAGCTTTCTTT.

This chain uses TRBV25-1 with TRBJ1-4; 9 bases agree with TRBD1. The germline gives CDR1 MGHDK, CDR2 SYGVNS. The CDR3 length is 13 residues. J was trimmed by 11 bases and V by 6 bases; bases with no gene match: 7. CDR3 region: CASRPGQGGKLFF. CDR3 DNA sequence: TGTGCCAGCAGACCGGGACAGGGTGGGAAACTGTTTTTT. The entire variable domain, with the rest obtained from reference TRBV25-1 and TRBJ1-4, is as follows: EADIYQTPRYLVIGTGKKITLECSQTMGHDKMYWYQQDPGMELHLIHYSYGVNSTEKGDLSSESTVSRIRTEHFPLTLESARPSHTSQYLCASRPGQGGKLFFGSGTQLSVL.

The CDR3 spells CASSTTEQGATQYF. The CDR3 DNA is TGTGCCAGCAGTACCACTGAACAGGGGGCTACGCAGTATTTT. This chain connects TRBV6-5 to TRBJ2-3; TRBD1 agrees at 9 bases. CDR3 length: 14 residues. Germline CDR1 reads MNHEY; CDR2 reads SVGAGI. J was trimmed by 8 bases and V by 5 bases; bases with no gene match: 8.

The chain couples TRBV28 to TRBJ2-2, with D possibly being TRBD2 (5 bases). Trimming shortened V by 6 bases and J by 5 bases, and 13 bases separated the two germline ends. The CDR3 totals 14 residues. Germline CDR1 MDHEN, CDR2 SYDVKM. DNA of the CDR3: TGTGCCAGCAGCCTCGCGCGGGCGACCGGGGAGCTGTTTTTT. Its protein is CASSLARATGELFF. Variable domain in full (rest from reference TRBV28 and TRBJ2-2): DVKVTQSSRYLVKRTGEKVFLECVQDMDHENMFWYRQDPGLGLRLIYFSYDVKMKEKGDIPEGYSVSREKKERFSLILESASTNQTSMYLCASSLARATGELFFGEGSRLTVL.

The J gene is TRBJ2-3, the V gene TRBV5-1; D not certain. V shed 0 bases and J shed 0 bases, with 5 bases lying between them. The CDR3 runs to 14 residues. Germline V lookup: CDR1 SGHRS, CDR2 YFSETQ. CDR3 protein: CASSLDTSTDTQYF. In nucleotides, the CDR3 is TGCGCCAGCAGCTTGGATACTAGCACAGATACGCAGTATTTT.

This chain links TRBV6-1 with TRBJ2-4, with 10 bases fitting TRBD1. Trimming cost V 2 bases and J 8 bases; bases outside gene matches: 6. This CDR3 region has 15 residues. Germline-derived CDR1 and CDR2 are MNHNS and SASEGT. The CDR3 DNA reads TGTGCCAGCAGTGAATCGGGACAGGGGAGATACATTCAGTACTTC. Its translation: CASSESGQGRYIQYF.

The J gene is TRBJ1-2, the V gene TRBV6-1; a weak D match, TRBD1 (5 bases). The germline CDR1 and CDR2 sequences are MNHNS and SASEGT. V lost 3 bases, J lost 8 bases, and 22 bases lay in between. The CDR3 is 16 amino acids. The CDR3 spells CASSDPSGPTEEGYTF. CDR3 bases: TGTGCCAGCAGTGACCCGTCGGGGCCCACGGAGGAAGGCTACACCTTC.

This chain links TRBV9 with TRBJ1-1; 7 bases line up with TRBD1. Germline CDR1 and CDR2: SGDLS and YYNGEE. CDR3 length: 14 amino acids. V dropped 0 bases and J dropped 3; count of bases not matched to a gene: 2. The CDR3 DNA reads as TGTGCCAGCAGCGTAGGGGACAGATACACTGAAGCTTTCTTT. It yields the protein CASSVGDRYTEAFF.

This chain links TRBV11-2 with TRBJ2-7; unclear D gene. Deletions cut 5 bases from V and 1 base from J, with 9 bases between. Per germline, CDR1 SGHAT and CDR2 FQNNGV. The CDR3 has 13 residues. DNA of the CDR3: TGTGCCAGCAGCCCCAGGCCATCCTACGAGCAGTACTTC. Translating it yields CASSPRPSYEQYF.

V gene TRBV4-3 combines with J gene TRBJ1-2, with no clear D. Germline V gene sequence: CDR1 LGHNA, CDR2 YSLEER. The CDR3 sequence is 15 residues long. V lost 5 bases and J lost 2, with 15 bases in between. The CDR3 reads CASSTQSQANYGYTF. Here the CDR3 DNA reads TGCGCCAGCAGCACCCAATCCCAGGCCAACTATGGCTACACCTTC.

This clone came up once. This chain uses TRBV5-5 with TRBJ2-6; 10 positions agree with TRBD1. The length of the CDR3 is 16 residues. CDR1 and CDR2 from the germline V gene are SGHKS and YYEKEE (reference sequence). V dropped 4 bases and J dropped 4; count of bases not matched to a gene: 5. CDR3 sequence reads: CASSTDRGQGANVLTF. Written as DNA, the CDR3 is TGTGCCAGCAGCACAGACAGGGGGCAGGGGGCCAACGTCCTGACTTTC.

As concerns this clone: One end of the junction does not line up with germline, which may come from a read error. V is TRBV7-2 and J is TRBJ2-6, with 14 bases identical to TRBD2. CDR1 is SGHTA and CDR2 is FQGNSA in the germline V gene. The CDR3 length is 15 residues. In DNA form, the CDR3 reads TGTGCCAGCAGCCTCGGGACTAGCGGGGGCAACGTCCTGACTTTC. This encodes CASSLGTSGGNVLTF.

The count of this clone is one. The CDR3 region is CASSLRGRPSTDTQYF. The DNA for the CDR3 is TGTGCCAGCAGCTTAAGGGGTCGGCCTAGCACAGATACGCAGTATTTT. The chain is built from TRBV7-3 and TRBJ2-3; D is unclear. The germline V gene has CDR1 SGHTA and CDR2 FQGTGA. V shed 1 base and J shed 0 bases, with 11 bases lying between them. This CDR3 comprises 16 residues.

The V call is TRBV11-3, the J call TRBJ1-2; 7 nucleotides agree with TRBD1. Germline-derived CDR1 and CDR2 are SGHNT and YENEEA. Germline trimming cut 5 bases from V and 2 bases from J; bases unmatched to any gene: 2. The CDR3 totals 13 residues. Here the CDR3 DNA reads TGTGCCAGCAGCCCGGGACAGAACTATGGCTACACCTTC. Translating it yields CASSPGQNYGYTF.

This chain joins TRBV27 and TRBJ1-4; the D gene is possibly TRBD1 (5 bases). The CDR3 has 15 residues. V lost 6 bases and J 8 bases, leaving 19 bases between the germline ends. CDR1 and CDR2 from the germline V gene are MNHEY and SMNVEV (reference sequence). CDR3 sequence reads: CASRSGGSEREKLFF. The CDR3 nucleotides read TGTGCCAGCAGATCGGGGGGGAGTGAAAGGGAAAAACTGTTTTTT.

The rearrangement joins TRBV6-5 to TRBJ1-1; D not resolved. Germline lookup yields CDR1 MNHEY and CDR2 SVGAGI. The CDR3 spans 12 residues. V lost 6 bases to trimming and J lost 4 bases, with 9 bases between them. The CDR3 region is CASSAFGTEAFF. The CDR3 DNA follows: TGTGCCAGCAGCGCGTTTGGCACTGAAGCTTTCTTT.

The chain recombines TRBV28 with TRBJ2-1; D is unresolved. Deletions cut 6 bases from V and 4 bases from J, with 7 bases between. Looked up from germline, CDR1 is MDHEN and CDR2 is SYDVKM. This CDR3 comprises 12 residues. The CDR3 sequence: CASSPQYNEQFF. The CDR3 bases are TGTGCCAGCAGCCCACAGTACAATGAGCAGTTCTTC.

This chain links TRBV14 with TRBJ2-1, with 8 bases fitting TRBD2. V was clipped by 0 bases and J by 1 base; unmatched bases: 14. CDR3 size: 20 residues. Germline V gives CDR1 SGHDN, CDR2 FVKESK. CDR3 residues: CASSQDAGAGVQRSYNEQFF. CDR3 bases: TGTGCCAGCAGCCAAGATGCTGGAGCGGGAGTCCAGAGATCCTACAATGAGCAGTTCTTC.

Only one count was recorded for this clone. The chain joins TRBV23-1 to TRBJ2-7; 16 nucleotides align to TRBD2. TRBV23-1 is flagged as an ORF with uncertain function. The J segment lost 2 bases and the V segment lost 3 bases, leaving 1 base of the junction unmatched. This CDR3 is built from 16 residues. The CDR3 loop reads CASSQGLAGGPYEQYF. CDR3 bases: TGCGCCAGCAGTCAGGGACTAGCGGGAGGGCCCTACGAGCAGTACTTC.

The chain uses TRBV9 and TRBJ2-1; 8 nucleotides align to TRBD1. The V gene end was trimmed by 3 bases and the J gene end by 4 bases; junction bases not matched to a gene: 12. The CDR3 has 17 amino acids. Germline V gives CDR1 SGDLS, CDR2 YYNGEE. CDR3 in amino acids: CASSADRGLDPYNEQFF. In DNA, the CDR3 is TGTGCCAGCAGCGCCGACAGGGGATTAGATCCATACAATGAGCAGTTCTTC.

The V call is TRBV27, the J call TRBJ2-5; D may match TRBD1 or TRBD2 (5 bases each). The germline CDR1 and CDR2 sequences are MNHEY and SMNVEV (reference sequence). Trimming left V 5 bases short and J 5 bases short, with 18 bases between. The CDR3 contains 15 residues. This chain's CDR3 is CASSPGTHASETQYF. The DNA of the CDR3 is TGTGCCAGCAGTCCCGGGACCCACGCCTCGGAGACCCAGTACTTC.

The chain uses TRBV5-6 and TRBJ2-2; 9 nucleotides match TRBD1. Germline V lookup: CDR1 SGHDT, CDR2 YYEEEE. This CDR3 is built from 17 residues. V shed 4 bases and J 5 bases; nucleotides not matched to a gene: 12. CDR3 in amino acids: CASSRILRTGETGELFF. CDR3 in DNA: TGTGCCAGCAGCCGAATACTGAGGACAGGGGAAACCGGGGAGCTGTTTTTT.

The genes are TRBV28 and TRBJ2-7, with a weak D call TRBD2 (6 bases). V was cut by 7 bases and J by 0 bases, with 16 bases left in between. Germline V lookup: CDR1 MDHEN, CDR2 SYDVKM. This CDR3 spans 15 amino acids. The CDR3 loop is CASTLGTPSSYEQYF. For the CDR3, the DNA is TGTGCCAGCACCCTCGGGACTCCTAGCTCCTACGAGCAGTACTTC.